This T cell receptor (beta chain) emerged from a study of T cell clonotyping in hematopoietic cell transplantation. Study-level findings and limits: Graft donor and pretransplant recipient Inverse Simpson Index values predicted broader posttransplant TCR diversity.

This CDR3 contains 15 residues. Germline V CDR1 and CDR2: SGHNT, YENEEA. V lost 2 bases to trimming and J lost 3 bases; unmatched junction nucleotides: 7. Worth noting for this clone: Its specificity is not known.

The repertoire was sequenced with immunoSEQ multiplex PCR; TCRdb's copy has only in-frame clones and lacks some. The sample holds over 10,000 clones, roughly four fifths seen once. The sample here was PBMCs, taken 100 days after allogeneic stem cell transplant. The TCR was taken from a female patient aged 35-55 years who had an allogeneic stem cell transplant from a related donor, so T cells may come from the graft donor. Some clones in this sample may be carry-over from other donors' samples. The rearrangement uses TRBV11-3 and TRBJ2-7; TRBD1 matches at 7 bases. CDR3 protein: CASSLRAGGIYEQYF. The CDR3 bases are TGTGCCAGCAGCTTACGCGCAGGGGGAATCTACGAGCAGTACTTC.